This TCR beta chain was documented in a study of blood T cells in healthy people across ages. Turning to the study itself: Template switching recovered approximately one barcoded beta molecule for every two T cells.

Using a J-beta primer mix together with a sample-barcoded 5' primer, a second PCR was run for roughly 7 to 11 cycles. Every cDNA molecule carried a tag from a template-switch adaptor bearing 12 random nucleotides. TCRdb used MiXCR to reprocess the 5' RACE reads, holding one entry per CDR3 protein. Of roughly 1.7 million distinct CDR3 sequences in the sample, roughly 32% were seen once. Study-level results: Because sorting was not performed, PBMCs prevented conclusive naive versus antigen-experienced comparison. Versus aged donors, long-lived donors had higher diversity and more naive CD4+ cells.

The germline gives CDR1 SGDLS, CDR2 YYNGEE. The V end lost 4 bases, the J end lost 2 bases, and 13 bases lay between the germline ends. The CDR3 has 14 amino acids. This clonotype showed up just a few times. Antigen specificity is unknown. Sequenced: blood. The chain recombines TRBV9 with TRBJ2-7; D uncertain. This clonotype was obtained from a woman aged 25 to 39 in good health. The CDR3 sequence is CASSPTEDTYEQYF. In DNA, the CDR3 is TGTGCCAGCAGCCCCACAGAAGACACCTACGAGCAGTACTTC.